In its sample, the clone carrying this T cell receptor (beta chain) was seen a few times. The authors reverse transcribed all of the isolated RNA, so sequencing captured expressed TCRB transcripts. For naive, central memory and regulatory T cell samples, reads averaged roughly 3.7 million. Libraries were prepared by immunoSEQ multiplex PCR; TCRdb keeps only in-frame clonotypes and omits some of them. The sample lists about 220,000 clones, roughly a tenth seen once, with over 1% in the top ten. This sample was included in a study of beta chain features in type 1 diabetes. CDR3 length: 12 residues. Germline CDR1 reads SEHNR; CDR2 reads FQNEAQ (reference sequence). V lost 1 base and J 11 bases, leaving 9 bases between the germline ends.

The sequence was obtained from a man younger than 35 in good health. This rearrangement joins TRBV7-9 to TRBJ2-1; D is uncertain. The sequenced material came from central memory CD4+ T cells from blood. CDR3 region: CASSLETQKQFF. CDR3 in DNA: TGTGCCAGCAGCTTAGAGACCCAGAAGCAGTTCTTC.